This T cell receptor (beta chain) derives from a study of T cells in Graves' hyperthyroidism and ophthalmopathy. Across the study: Peripheral blood was drawn at first diagnosis, prior to all treatment.

Authors of the study amplified TCR beta CDR3 regions from RNA transcripts. The HTBI set primed first-round TCR CDR3 RT-PCR. TCRdb processed the multiplex PCR reads anew with MiXCR; each CDR3 protein has one entry. The repertoire holds some 340,000 distinct CDR3 sequences, with about 13% as singletons. Germline CDR1 reads MNHEY; CDR2 reads SVGEGT. Trimming cost V 2 bases and J 13 bases, with 12 bases left between them. The CDR3 loop spans 13 amino acids. This clonotype was seen ten or more times. The sequence was obtained from a woman aged 40 to 50 with Graves' ophthalmopathy. The chain uses TRBV6-2 or TRBV6-3 and TRBJ1-6; the D is unclear. The sequenced material came from blood. The CDR3: CASSYTDNLPLHF. The CDR3 bases are TGTGCCAGCAGTTACACAGACAACCTCCCCCTCCACTTT.